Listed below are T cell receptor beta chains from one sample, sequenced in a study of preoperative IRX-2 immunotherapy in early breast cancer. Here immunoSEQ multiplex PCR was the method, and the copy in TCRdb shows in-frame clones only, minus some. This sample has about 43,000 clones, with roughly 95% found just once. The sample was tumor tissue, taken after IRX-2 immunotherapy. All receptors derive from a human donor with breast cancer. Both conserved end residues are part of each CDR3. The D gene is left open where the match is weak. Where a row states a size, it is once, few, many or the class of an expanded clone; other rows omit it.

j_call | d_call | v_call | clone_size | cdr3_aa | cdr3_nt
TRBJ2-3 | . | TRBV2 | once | CASSDWAHSTDTQYF | TGTGCCAGCAGTGACTGGGCCCATAGCACAGATACGCAGTATTTT
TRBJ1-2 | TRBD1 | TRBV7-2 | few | CASSLRSGTETYGYTF | TGTGCCAGCAGCTTACGGTCAGGGACAGAGACTTATGGCTACACCTTC
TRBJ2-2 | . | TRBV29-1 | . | CSFRWTGELFF | TGCAGCTTCCGGTGGACCGGGGAGCTGTTTTTT
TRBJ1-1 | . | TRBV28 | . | CASSLYGTEAFF | TGTGCCAGCAGTTTATACGGCACTGAAGCTTTCTTT
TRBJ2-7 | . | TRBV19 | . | CASSIGRRTGVHEQYF | TGTGCCAGTAGTATAGGGCGGAGAACCGGCGTCCACGAGCAGTACTTC
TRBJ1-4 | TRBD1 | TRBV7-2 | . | CASSPRGFGEKLFF | TGTGCCAGCAGCCCCAGGGGGTTTGGTGAAAAACTGTTTTTT
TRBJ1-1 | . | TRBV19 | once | CASTSQGANTEAFF | TGTGCCAGTACCTCACAGGGAGCGAACACTGAAGCTTTCTTT
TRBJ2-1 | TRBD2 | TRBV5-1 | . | CASSSGTSGRDEQFF | TGCGCCAGCAGCTCTGGGACTAGCGGGAGAGATGAGCAGTTCTTC
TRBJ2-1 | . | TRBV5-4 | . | CASSSTGTPIGYNEQFF | TGTGCCAGCAGCTCCACCGGGACTCCAATCGGCTACAATGAGCAGTTCTTC
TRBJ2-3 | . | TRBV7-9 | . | CASSWNTDTQYF | TGTGCCAGCAGCTGGAACACAGATACGCAGTATTTT
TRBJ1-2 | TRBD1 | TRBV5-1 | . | CASSPDRGIGYTF | TGCGCCAGCAGCCCGGACAGGGGTATAGGCTACACCTTC
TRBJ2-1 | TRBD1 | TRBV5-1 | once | CASSSDRDLGNEQFF | TGCGCCAGCAGTTCCGACAGGGATCTAGGGAATGAGCAGTTCTTC
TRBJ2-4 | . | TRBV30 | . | CAWGQGFAKNIQYF | TGTGCCTGGGGGCAGGGTTTTGCCAAAAACATTCAGTACTTC
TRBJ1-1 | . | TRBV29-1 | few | CSPWDFPGPFF | TGCAGCCCTTGGGATTTTCCCGGGCCTTTCTTT
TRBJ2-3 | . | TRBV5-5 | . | CASRVQMTDTQYF | TGTGCCAGCAGAGTACAGATGACAGATACGCAGTATTTT
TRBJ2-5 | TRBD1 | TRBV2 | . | CAGALGQGEGETQYF | TGTGCCGGTGCCTTAGGACAGGGGGAAGGGGAGACCCAGTACTTC
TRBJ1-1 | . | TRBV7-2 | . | CASSLRGHRGNTEAFF | TGTGCCAGCAGCTTAAGGGGTCATCGTGGGAACACTGAAGCTTTCTTT
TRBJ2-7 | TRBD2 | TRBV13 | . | CASSLTGTTYEQYF | TGTGCCAGCAGCCTAACCGGGACTACCTACGAGCAGTACTTC
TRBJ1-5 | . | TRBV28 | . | CASSRPSNQPQHF | TGTGCCAGCAGCCGTCCTAGCAATCAGCCCCAGCATTTT
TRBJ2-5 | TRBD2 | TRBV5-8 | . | CASSAYSGGEETQYF | TGTGCCAGCAGCGCCTATAGCGGGGGAGAAGAGACCCAGTACTTC
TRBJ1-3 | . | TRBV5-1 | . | CASSLGPRTSGNTIYF | TGCGCCAGCAGCTTGGGCCCAAGGACGTCCGGAAACACCATATATTTT
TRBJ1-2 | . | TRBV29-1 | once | CSVGTGYTF | TGCAGCGTTGGTACCGGCTACACCTTC
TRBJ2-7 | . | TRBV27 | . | CASSAGAIRYEQYF | TGTGCCAGCAGTGCAGGGGCGATAAGGTACGAGCAGTACTTC
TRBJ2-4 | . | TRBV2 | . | CASDPGTLNIQYF | TGTGCCAGCGATCCAGGGACCCTAAACATTCAGTACTTC
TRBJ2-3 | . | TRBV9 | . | CASSVGTEETDTQYF | TGTGCCAGCAGCGTAGGGACAGAAGAGACAGATACGCAGTATTTT
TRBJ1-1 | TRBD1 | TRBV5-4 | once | CASSWRDRGDTEAFF | TGTGCCAGCAGCTGGAGGGACAGGGGGGATACTGAAGCTTTCTTT
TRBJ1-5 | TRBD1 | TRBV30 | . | CAWSNLTGSNQPQHF | TGTGCCTGGAGTAACCTGACAGGGAGCAATCAGCCCCAGCATTTT
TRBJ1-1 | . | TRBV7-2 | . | CASSLEPPGHTTNTEAFF | TGTGCCAGCAGCTTAGAGCCCCCGGGACATACCACGAACACTGAAGCTTTCTTT
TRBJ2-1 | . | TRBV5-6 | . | CASSLLTGSTYNEQFF | TGTGCCAGCAGCTTGCTAACAGGTAGCACCTACAATGAGCAGTTCTTC
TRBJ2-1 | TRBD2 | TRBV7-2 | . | CASSARLAGGISYNEQFF | TGTGCCAGCAGCGCGAGACTAGCGGGAGGTATCTCCTACAATGAGCAGTTCTTC
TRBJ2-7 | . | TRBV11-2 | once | CASSRRGASTYEQYF | TGTGCCAGCAGCCGTCGGGGGGCGTCTACCTACGAGCAGTACTTC
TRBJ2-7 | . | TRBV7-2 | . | CASSWDSNYEQYF | TGTGCCAGCAGCTGGGACTCCAACTACGAGCAGTACTTC
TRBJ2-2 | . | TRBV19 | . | CASQDRWMAGELFF | TGTGCCAGTCAGGACCGCTGGATGGCTGGGGAGCTGTTTTTT
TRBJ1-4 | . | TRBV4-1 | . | CASSQRTDFNEKLFF | TGCGCCAGCAGCCAAAGGACAGACTTTAATGAAAAACTGTTTTTT
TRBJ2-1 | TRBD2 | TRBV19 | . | CASSPGGDYNEQFF | TGTGCCAGTAGTCCGGGAGGGGACTACAATGAGCAGTTCTTC
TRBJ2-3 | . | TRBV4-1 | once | CASSPLRWDPSSTDTQYF | TGCGCCAGCAGCCCGCTGCGTTGGGACCCATCTAGCACAGATACGCAGTATTTT
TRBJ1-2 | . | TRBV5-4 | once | CASSLGGQTLYGYTF | TGTGCCAGCAGCTTGGGGGGACAAACCCTCTATGGCTACACCTTC
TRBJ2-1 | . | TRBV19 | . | CASSIQTTAEQFF | TGTGCCAGTAGTATACAGACTACGGCTGAGCAGTTCTTC
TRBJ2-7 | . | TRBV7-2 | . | CASSLGTNYEQYF | TGTGCCAGCAGCTTGGGGACAAACTACGAGCAGTACTTC
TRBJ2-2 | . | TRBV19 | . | CASSFQTGELFF | TGTGCCAGTAGTTTCCAAACCGGGGAGCTGTTTTTT
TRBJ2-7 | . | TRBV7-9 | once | CASTTSTGEPGALYF | TGTGCCAGCACTACCTCGACCGGGGAGCCAGGGGCCTTGTACTTC
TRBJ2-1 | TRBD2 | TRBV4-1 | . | CASSTLAGAYNEQFF | TGCGCCAGCAGCACACTAGCGGGGGCCTACAATGAGCAGTTCTTC
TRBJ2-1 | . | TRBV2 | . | CASSLVRARANEQFF | TGTGCCAGCTCCTTGGTCCGGGCCAGGGCCAATGAGCAGTTCTTC
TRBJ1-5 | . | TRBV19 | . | CASSITHRPQHF | TGTGCCAGTAGTATTACTCATCGGCCCCAGCATTTT
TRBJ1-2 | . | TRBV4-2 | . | CASSQRGRGYTF | TGTGCCAGCAGCCAACGGGGGCGGGGCTACACCTTC